Below are 23 T cell receptor beta chains sequenced from a single sample in a study of blood T cell repertoires in COVID-19. Generated by immunoSEQ multiplex PCR, the TCRdb table keeps only in-frame clones and is missing some. The sample has 100,000 to 120,000 clones, around 68% seen once. Material: peripheral blood. The receptors derive from an older woman with acute or convalescent COVID-19.

The chain has TRBV24-1 and TRBJ2-5; the D gene is possibly TRBD1 (6 bases). The CDR3 covers 15 residues. Trimming removed 4 bases at V and 1 base at J, with 12 bases between. Per germline, CDR1 KGHDR and CDR2 SFDVKD. DNA of the CDR3: TGTGCCACCAGTGACCAAACAGGGATCCAAGAGACCCAGTACTTC. It codes for CATSDQTGIQETQYF.

This rearrangement joins TRBV7-9 to TRBJ2-5; TRBD1 might be the D (6 bases). Germline V gives CDR1 SEHNR, CDR2 FQNEAQ (reference sequence). The CDR3 has 15 amino acids. V dropped 1 base and J dropped 5 bases, with 14 bases sitting between them. For the CDR3, the DNA is TGTGCCAGCAGCTTAGAAGGTAGTAGGGGGGAGACCCAGTACTTC. Amino acids: CASSLEGSRGETQYF. Complete variable domain (other parts from reference TRBV7-9 and TRBJ2-5): DTGVSQNPRHKITKRGQNVTFRCDPISEHNRLYWYRQTLGQGPEFLTYFQNEAQLEKSRLLSDRFSAERPKGSFSTLEIQRTEQGDSAMYLCASSLEGSRGETQYFGPGTRLLVL.

The DNA of the CDR3 is TGTGCCAGTAGGGGGATCGACGAGCAGTACTTC. It specifies CASRGIDEQYF. J is TRBJ2-7 and V is TRBV7-8; D might be TRBD1 (6 bases). Germline V lookup: CDR1 SGHVS, CDR2 FQNEAQ. V lost 9 bases to trimming and J lost 5 bases, with 11 bases between them. This CDR3 comprises 11 residues.

This clone has a handful of counts. The chain combines TRBV19 with TRBJ1-5; TRBD1 agrees at 10 bases. Germline assignment: CDR1 LNHDA and CDR2 SQIVND (reference sequence). The length of the CDR3 is 16 residues. V dropped 6 bases and J dropped 7; count of bases not matched to a gene: 12. The DNA of the CDR3 is TGTGCCAGTAGAAGAACCGGGACAGGGGCTGGACAGCCCCAGCATTTT. Protein: CASRRTGTGAGQPQHF.

The genes are TRBV19 and TRBJ1-5; 9 positions match TRBD1. CDR3 length equals 14 residues. The germline gives CDR1 LNHDA, CDR2 SQIVND (reference sequence). V lost 2 bases to trimming and J lost 7 bases; unmatched junction nucleotides: 3. The CDR3 reads CASSIRTGDQPQHF. In DNA, the CDR3 is TGTGCCAGTAGTATACGGACAGGGGACCAGCCCCAGCATTTT.

The chain links TRBV20-1 to TRBJ2-7, with D possibly TRBD2 on 5 matching bases. CDR3 size: 11 residues. The V gene's germline CDR1 is DFQATT and CDR2 SNEGSKA (reference sequence). V dropped 5 bases and J dropped 3 bases, with 8 bases sitting between them. The CDR3: CSARAGYEQYF. The CDR3 nucleotides read TGCAGTGCTCGCGCGGGCTACGAGCAGTACTTC.

V is TRBV18 and J is TRBJ2-1; 11 bases map to TRBD1. The V and J ends lost 6 bases and 4 bases, in that order; junction bases with no gene match: 5. CDR1 is KGHSH and CDR2 is LQKENI in the germline V gene. This CDR3 has 15 amino acids. CDR3 protein: CASSPGTGGYNEQFF. CDR3 DNA sequence: TGTGCCAGCTCCCCGGGGACAGGGGGGTACAATGAGCAGTTCTTC.

The rearrangement uses TRBV7-2 and TRBJ2-1, with a weak D call TRBD2 (7 bases). This CDR3 spans 15 amino acids. Trimming removed 7 bases at V and 4 bases at J, with 17 bases between. Germline CDR1 reads SGHTA; CDR2 reads FQGNSA. In nucleotides, the CDR3 is TGTGCCAGCACCGTGGGGGGGGGCCCGTACAATGAGCAGTTCTTC. Translation: CASTVGGGPYNEQFF.

The chain joins TRBV18 to TRBJ2-1, with TRBD1 matching over 9 bases. The ends lost 3 bases at V and 6 bases at J; junction bases unmatched: 6. The CDR3 spans 15 residues. Germline V CDR1 and CDR2: KGHSH, LQKENI. The CDR3 protein is CASSPTGTGSNEQFF. In DNA form, the CDR3 reads TGTGCCAGCTCACCTACCGGGACAGGGAGCAATGAGCAGTTCTTC.

There are a few counts of this clone. This sequence joins TRBV10-1 and TRBJ1-1; 7 bases are a match to TRBD1. The ends lost 11 bases at V and 11 bases at J; junction bases unmatched: 11. This CDR3 is 11 amino acids long. CDR1 and CDR2 (germline): WNHNN, SYGVQD (reference sequence). The CDR3 sequence is CAGRQGESAFF. CDR3 nucleotides: TGCGCCGGACGACAGGGCGAGAGCGCTTTCTTT.

The V and J genes are TRBV6-2 or TRBV6-3 and TRBJ1-1; a possible D gene is TRBD1 (6 bases). CDR3 length: 15 residues. The ends were cut back, 0 bases at V and 5 bases at J, with 13 bases in the middle. The germline gives CDR1 MNHEY, CDR2 SVGEGT. The CDR3 protein is CASSYSRGGSTEAFF. The CDR3 coding sequence is TGTGCCAGCAGTTACTCGAGGGGGGGCAGTACTGAAGCTTTCTTT.

V is TRBV19 and J is TRBJ2-1; TRBD1 agrees at 12 bases. CDR3 length equals 14 residues. Germline lookup yields CDR1 LNHDA and CDR2 SQIVND (reference sequence). With V trimmed by 7 bases and J by 7 bases, 5 bases remained unmatched. The CDR3 DNA reads TGTGCCAGTAAGGGACAGGGGGCGGGTAATGAGCAGTTCTTC. Protein: CASKGQGAGNEQFF.

This clone was found a few times. DNA of the CDR3: TGTGCCAGCAGTTTAAGGGGCGGTAGCAATCAGCCCCAGCATTTT. As protein: CASSLRGGSNQPQHF. This sequence joins TRBV28 and TRBJ1-5, with a possible D match to TRBD1 (5 bases). The CDR3 contains 15 residues. The V end was cut by 2 bases, the J end by 0 bases, with 8 bases between. In germline, CDR1 is MDHEN, CDR2 SYDVKM.

The chain is built from TRBV6-5 and TRBJ1-1; TRBD1 matches at 7 bases. Germline CDR1 and CDR2: MNHEY and SVGAGI. V was clipped by 7 bases and J by 0 bases; unmatched bases: 5. The CDR3 is 14 amino acids. In DNA, the CDR3 is TGTGCCAGCACAAGGGGACAGCTGAACACTGAAGCTTTCTTT. Protein product: CASTRGQLNTEAFF.

The chain is built from TRBV5-1 and TRBJ2-2; TRBD1 agrees at 8 bases. The V and J ends lost 3 bases and 1 base, in that order; junction bases with no gene match: 5. The CDR3 runs 16 residues. The germline V gene encodes CDR1 SGHRS and CDR2 YFSETQ. The CDR3 region has the DNA TGCGCCAGCAGCTCCGGGACAGGCCTGAACACCGGGGAGCTGTTTTTT. Amino acid sequence: CASSSGTGLNTGELFF.

The gene calls are TRBV5-6 and TRBJ2-3, with 7 bases fitting TRBD1. CDR1 and CDR2 from the germline V gene are SGHDT and YYEEEE. V trimming: 4 bases; J trimming: 1 base; junction bases outside the gene matches: 3. The CDR3 has 14 amino acids. The CDR3 DNA is TGTGCCAGCAGCCTACAGGGGCGCACAGATACGCAGTATTTT. It codes for CASSLQGRTDTQYF.

The chain combines TRBV12-3 or TRBV12-4 with TRBJ1-1, with D possibly matching TRBD1 (6 bases). CDR3 length equals 13 residues. The germline V and J ends were trimmed by 4 bases and 8 bases, with 14 bases remaining between them. The CDR3 DNA sequence: TGTGCCAGCAGTTCTCAGGGGCTTGGGGAAGCTTTCTTT. This sequence encodes CASSSQGLGEAFF.

The CDR3 region has the DNA TGTGCCAGCAGTAGTCCCCAGGGACTGCACACCTTC. As protein: CASSSPQGLHTF. The V and J genes are TRBV6-5 and TRBJ1-2; weak D call: TRBD1 (5 bases). Trimming pared 5 bases from V and 12 bases from J, leaving 16 bases between. Germline CDR1 MNHEY, CDR2 SVGAGI. The CDR3 covers 12 residues.

CDR3 loop: CASSRAGTSSNQPQHF. CDR3 nucleotides: TGTGCCAGCAGCCGAGCCGGGACATCAAGCAATCAGCCCCAGCATTTT. The J gene is TRBJ1-5, the V gene TRBV7-8, with D possibly matching TRBD1 (6 bases). Germline-derived CDR1 and CDR2 are SGHVS and FQNEAQ. Trimming removed 5 bases at V and 1 base at J, with 15 bases between. This CDR3 region has 16 residues.

The chain recombines TRBV29-1 with TRBJ1-5; D unclear. V gave up 4 bases and J gave up 2 bases, with 12 bases separating them. CDR3 length: 14 residues. The germline V gene encodes CDR1 SQVTM and CDR2 ANQGSEA. CDR3: CSVGTGTGNQPQHF. The DNA for the CDR3 is TGCAGCGTTGGGACGGGAACGGGCAATCAGCCCCAGCATTTT.

The genes are TRBV7-2 and TRBJ2-5, with 10 bases identical to TRBD1. J gave up 4 bases and V 5 bases, and 7 bases lay outside the gene matches. Germline values: CDR1 SGHTA, CDR2 FQGNSA. CDR3 length equals 15 residues. The CDR3 region is CASSPRGQGLETQYF. The CDR3 DNA sequence: TGTGCCAGCAGCCCCCGGGGACAGGGGTTAGAGACCCAGTACTTC.

The chain is built from TRBV19 and TRBJ2-3, with TRBD2 matching 8 bases. V shed 5 bases, J shed 2 bases, and the junction held 6 bases outside the gene matches. Germline V gene data show CDR1 as LNHDA and CDR2 as SQIVND (reference sequence). The CDR3 runs to 15 residues. CDR3 sequence reads: CASSPRGRPTDTQYF. CDR3 nucleotides: TGTGCCAGTAGTCCCCGCGGGAGGCCCACAGATACGCAGTATTTT.

This clone was seen only a few times. V and J are TRBV4-3 and TRBJ2-3; TRBD1 is a possible D gene (5 bases). Between the trimmed V and J ends, which lost 2 bases and 3 bases, there was a span of 15 bases. The CDR3 extends over 16 amino acids. Germline V gene data show CDR1 as LGHNA and CDR2 as YSLEER. The CDR3 bases are TGCGCCAGCAGCCAACAGGGTTTCGTGGGGACAGATACGCAGTATTTT. Its protein is CASSQQGFVGTDTQYF.